The 15 T cell receptor beta chains below come from one sample, sequenced in a study of cytomegalovirus exposure and HLA in healthy donors. PCR involved 60 Vbeta and 13 Jbeta primers. Assay: immunoSEQ multiplex PCR; the TCRdb copy retains only in-frame clones and omits some. The sample holds hundreds of thousands of clones, approximately 80% seen once. The sequenced sample consisted of PBMCs. The receptors here all came from a male donor in good health and CMV-seronegative.

This chain joins TRBV5-1 and TRBJ2-3, with TRBD2 matching over 11 bases. The CDR3 has 14 amino acids. V lost 7 bases and J lost 5; bases outside the gene matches: 6. From germline, CDR1 is SGHRS and CDR2 YFSETQ. CDR3 nucleotide sequence: TGCGCCAGCGCACTAGCGGGAGTGGGAGATACGCAGTATTTT. Protein sequence: CASALAGVGDTQYF.

This clone was observed a single time. The V and J genes are TRBV28 and TRBJ2-7; tentative D call: TRBD1 (6 bases). CDR1 and CDR2 (germline): MDHEN, SYDVKM. This CDR3 has 15 residues. Trimming pared 2 bases from V and 6 bases from J, leaving 17 bases between. CDR3 protein: CASSLGGAGVGEQYF. In DNA, the CDR3 is TGTGCCAGCAGTTTAGGTGGGGCAGGGGTTGGCGAGCAGTACTTC.

This clone was detected a few times. V is TRBV4-1 and J is TRBJ1-5; D is possibly TRBD1 (5 bases). V was trimmed by 1 base and J by 4 bases, leaving 8 bases between them. The CDR3 sequence is 14 residues long. Germline CDR1 reads MGHRA; CDR2 reads YSYEKL. CDR3 bases: TGCGCCAGCAGCCAAGTTGGGGGGAATCAGCCCCAGCATTTT. It translates to CASSQVGGNQPQHF.

The V call is TRBV27, the J call TRBJ1-6; 9 bases fit TRBD1. Germline V CDR1 and CDR2: MNHEY, SMNVEV (reference sequence). The CDR3 is 19 residues long. V trimming: 4 bases; J trimming: 0 bases; junction bases outside the gene matches: 10. CDR3 loop: CASSSQGQGRSSYNSPLHF. The DNA for the CDR3 is TGTGCCAGCAGTTCCCAGGGACAGGGTCGGAGCTCCTATAATTCACCCCTCCACTTT.

The chain uses TRBV15 and TRBJ2-1; 9 positions match TRBD2. This CDR3 has 12 amino acids. V was clipped by 1 base and J by 12 bases; unmatched bases: 1. Germline-derived CDR1 and CDR2 are LNHNV and YYDKDF (reference sequence). CDR3 sequence reads: CATSRGAGGQFF. The CDR3 nucleotides are TGTGCCACCAGCAGAGGAGCGGGAGGGCAGTTCTTC.

V and J are TRBV2 and TRBJ2-2, with 8 nucleotides matching TRBD2. Germline V CDR1 and CDR2: SNHLY, FYNNEI. V dropped 6 bases and J dropped 0; count of bases not matched to a gene: 6. This CDR3 comprises 16 residues. The CDR3 nucleotides are TGTGCCAGCAGCGAGGGACTAGTCGCGAACACCGGGGAGCTGTTTTTT. Translation gives CASSEGLVANTGELFF.

The gene calls are TRBV14 and TRBJ1-4, with 7 bases lining up with TRBD1. Germline CDR1 and CDR2: SGHDN and FVKESK. Trimming cost V 2 bases and J 6 bases; bases outside gene matches: 12. This CDR3 has 17 residues. CDR3 DNA sequence: TGTGCCAGCAGCCAACGATATAGGGGGCGCCTGGATGAAAAACTGTTTTTT. This gives the protein CASSQRYRGRLDEKLFF.

This chain uses TRBV6-5 with TRBJ1-1; D is perhaps TRBD1 (5 bases). V lost 2 bases, J lost 6 bases, and 10 bases lay in between. CDR1 is MNHEY and CDR2 is SVGAGI in the germline V gene. The CDR3 sequence is 13 residues long. CDR3 amino acids: CASSYPGISEAFF. For the CDR3, the DNA is TGTGCCAGCAGTTACCCAGGGATTTCTGAAGCTTTCTTT.

The chain links TRBV5-1 to TRBJ2-1, with 7 bases that match TRBD1. The CDR3 is made up of 15 amino acids. V lost 0 bases, J lost 9 bases, and 9 bases stayed unmatched. Germline values: CDR1 SGHRS, CDR2 YFSETQ. As DNA, the CDR3 is TGCGCCAGCAGCTTGGAAGGCAGGGGGTCATCTGAGCAGTTCTTC. It specifies CASSLEGRGSSEQFF. The full variable domain, completed using reference TRBV5-1 and TRBJ2-1, is KAGVTQTPRYLIKTRGQQVTLSCSPISGHRSVSWYQQTPGQGLQFLFEYFSETQRNKGNFPGRFSGRQFSNSRSEMNVSTLELGDSALYLCASSLEGRGSSEQFFGPGTRLTVL.

This clone appeared a few times. V and J are TRBV10-3 and TRBJ2-3; weak D call: TRBD2 (5 bases). CDR3 length: 14 amino acids. Trimming stripped 4 bases from V and 0 bases from J, with 8 bases between. Germline V gives CDR1 ENHRY, CDR2 SYGVKD. The DNA of the CDR3 is TGTGCCATCAGTGCCGGACTGAGCACAGATACGCAGTATTTT. Translation gives CAISAGLSTDTQYF.

The chain joins TRBV7-9 to TRBJ2-5, with D perhaps TRBD2 (6 bases). Trimming pared 2 bases from V and 4 bases from J, leaving 17 bases between. The CDR3 spans 16 residues. Germline loops: CDR1 SEHNR, CDR2 FQNEAQ (reference sequence). CDR3 protein: CASSLNDVLGGETQYF. DNA for the CDR3: TGTGCCAGCAGCTTAAACGACGTTCTGGGGGGAGAGACCCAGTACTTC. The entire variable domain, with the rest obtained from reference TRBV7-9 and TRBJ2-5, is as follows: DTGVSQNPRHKITKRGQNVTFRCDPISEHNRLYWYRQTLGQGPEFLTYFQNEAQLEKSRLLSDRFSAERPKGSFSTLEIQRTEQGDSAMYLCASSLNDVLGGETQYFGPGTRLLVL.

This clone was observed a handful of times. The gene calls are TRBV7-2 and TRBJ1-5, with no clear D. The CDR3 length is 13 residues. Germline CDR1 and CDR2: SGHTA and FQGNSA. V lost 2 bases, J lost 4 bases, and 6 bases lay in between. The CDR3 DNA reads as TGTGCCAGCAGCTTATCAGGTAATCAGCCCCAGCATTTT. It yields the protein CASSLSGNQPQHF.

The chain couples TRBV28 to TRBJ2-1; tentatively, D is TRBD2 (6 bases). V lost 2 bases to trimming and J lost 8 bases, with 16 bases between them. CDR3 length: 15 residues. The germline CDR1 and CDR2 sequences are MDHEN and SYDVKM. The CDR3 loop is CASSLISREWDEQFF. The CDR3 DNA sequence: TGTGCCAGCAGTTTAATCAGCCGGGAGTGGGATGAGCAGTTCTTC.

The chain has TRBV11-2 and TRBJ1-4; 7 positions match TRBD1. The CDR3 spans 15 residues. Germline lookup yields CDR1 SGHAT and CDR2 FQNNGV. V lost 6 bases, J lost 2 bases, and 6 bases stayed unmatched. The CDR3 is CASRSTGATNEKLFF. As DNA, the CDR3 is TGTGCCAGCAGATCAACAGGGGCCACTAATGAAAAACTGTTTTTT.

This clone has only a few counts. The rearrangement uses TRBV5-4 and TRBJ2-1, with 8 bases identical to TRBD2. Unmatched junction bases numbered 8, after V lost 4 bases and J lost 8 bases. This CDR3 region has 14 residues. Per the germline V gene, CDR1 is SGHNT and CDR2 is YYREEE (reference sequence). CDR3 protein: CASSPGTRIDEQFF. The CDR3 DNA reads TGTGCCAGCAGCCCCGGGACTAGAATCGATGAGCAGTTCTTC.